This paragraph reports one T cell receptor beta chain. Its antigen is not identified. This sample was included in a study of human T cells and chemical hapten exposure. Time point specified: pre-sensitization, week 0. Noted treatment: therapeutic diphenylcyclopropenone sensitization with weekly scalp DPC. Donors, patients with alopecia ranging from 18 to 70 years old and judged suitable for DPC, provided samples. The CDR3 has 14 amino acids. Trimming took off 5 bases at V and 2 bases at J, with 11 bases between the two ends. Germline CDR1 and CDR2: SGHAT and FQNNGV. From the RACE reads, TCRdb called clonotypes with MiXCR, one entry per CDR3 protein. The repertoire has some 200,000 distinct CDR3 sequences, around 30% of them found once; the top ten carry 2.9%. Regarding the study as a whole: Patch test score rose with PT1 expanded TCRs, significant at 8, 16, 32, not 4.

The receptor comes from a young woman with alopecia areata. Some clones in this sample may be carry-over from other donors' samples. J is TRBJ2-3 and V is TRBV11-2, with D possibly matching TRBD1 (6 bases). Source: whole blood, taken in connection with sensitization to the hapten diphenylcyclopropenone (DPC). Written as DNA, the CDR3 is TGTGCCAGCAGCCTCGGACAGTACACAGATACGCAGTATTTT. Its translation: CASSLGQYTDTQYF.